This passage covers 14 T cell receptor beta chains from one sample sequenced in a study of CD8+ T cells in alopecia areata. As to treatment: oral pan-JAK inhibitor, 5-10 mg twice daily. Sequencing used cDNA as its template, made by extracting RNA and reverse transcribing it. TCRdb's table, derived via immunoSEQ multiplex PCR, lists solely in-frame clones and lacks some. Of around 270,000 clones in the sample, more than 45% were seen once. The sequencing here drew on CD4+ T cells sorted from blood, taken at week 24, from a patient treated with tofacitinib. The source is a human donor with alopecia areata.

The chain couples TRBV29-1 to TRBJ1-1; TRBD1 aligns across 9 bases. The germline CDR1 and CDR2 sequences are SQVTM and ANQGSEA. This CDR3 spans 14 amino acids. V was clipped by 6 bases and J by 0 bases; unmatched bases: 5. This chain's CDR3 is CSVGRTGVNTEAFF. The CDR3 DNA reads TGCAGCGTCGGCCGGACAGGGGTGAACACTGAAGCTTTCTTT. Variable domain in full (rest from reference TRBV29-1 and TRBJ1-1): SAVISQKPSRDICQRGTSLTIQCQVDSQVTMMFWYRQQPGQSLTLIATANQGSEATYESGFVIDKFPISRPNLTFSTLTVSNMSPEDSSIYLCSVGRTGVNTEAFFGQGTRLTVV.

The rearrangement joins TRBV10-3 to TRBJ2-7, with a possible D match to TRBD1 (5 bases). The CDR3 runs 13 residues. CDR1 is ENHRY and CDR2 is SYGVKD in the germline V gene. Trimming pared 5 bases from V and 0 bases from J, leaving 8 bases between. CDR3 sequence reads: CAISSRDSYEQYF. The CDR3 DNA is TGTGCCATCAGTAGCAGGGACTCCTACGAGCAGTACTTC.

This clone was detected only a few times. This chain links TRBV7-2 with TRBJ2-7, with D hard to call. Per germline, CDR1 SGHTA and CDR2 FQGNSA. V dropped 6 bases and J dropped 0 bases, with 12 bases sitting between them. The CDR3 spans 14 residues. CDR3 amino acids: CASSAGFRSYEQYF. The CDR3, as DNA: TGTGCCAGCAGTGCTGGATTCCGCTCCTACGAGCAGTACTTC.

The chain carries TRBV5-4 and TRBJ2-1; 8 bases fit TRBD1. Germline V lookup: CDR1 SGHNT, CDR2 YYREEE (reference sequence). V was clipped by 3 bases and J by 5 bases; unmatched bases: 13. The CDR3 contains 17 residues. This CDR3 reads CASSYRPGGAFDNEQFF. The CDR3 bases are TGTGCCAGCAGCTACCGACCAGGGGGCGCCTTTGACAATGAGCAGTTCTTC. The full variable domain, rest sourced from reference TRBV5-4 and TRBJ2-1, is ETGVTQSPTHLIKTRGQQVTLRCSSQSGHNTVSWYQQALGQGPQFIFQYYREEENGRGNFPPRFSGLQFPNYSSELNVNALELDDSALYLCASSYRPGGAFDNEQFFGPGTRLTVL.

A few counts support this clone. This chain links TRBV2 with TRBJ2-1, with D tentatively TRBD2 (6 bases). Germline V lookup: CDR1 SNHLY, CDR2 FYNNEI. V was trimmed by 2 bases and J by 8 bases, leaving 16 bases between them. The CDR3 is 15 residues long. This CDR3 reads CASSELAYPGDEQFF. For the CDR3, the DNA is TGTGCCAGCAGTGAACTTGCCTACCCGGGGGATGAGCAGTTCTTC.

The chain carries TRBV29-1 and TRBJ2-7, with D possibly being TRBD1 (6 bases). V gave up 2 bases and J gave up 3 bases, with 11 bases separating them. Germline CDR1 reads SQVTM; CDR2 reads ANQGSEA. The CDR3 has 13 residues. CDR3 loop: CSVESMDSYEQYF. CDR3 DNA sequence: TGCAGCGTTGAATCAATGGACAGCTACGAGCAGTACTTC.

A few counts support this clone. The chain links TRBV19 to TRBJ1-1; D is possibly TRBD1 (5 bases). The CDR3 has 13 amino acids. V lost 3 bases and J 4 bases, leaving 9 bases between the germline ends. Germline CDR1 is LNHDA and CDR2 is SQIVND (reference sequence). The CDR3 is CASSILGTTEAFF. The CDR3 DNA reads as TGTGCCAGTAGTATCCTGGGGACCACTGAAGCTTTCTTT.

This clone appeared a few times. CDR3 sequence: CASSTTDSIEAFF. The CDR3 coding sequence is TGTGCCAGTAGTACGACCGACAGTATAGAAGCTTTCTTT. The chain couples TRBV19 to TRBJ1-1; maybe TRBD1 (5 bases). Germline V CDR1 and CDR2: LNHDA, SQIVND (reference sequence). Deletions cut 4 bases from V and 8 bases from J, with 14 bases between. The CDR3 has 13 residues.

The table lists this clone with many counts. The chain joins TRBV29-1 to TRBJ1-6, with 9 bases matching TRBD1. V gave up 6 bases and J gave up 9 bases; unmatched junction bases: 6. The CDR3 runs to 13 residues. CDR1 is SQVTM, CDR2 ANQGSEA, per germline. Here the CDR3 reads CSVRDRESSPLHF. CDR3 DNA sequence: TGCAGCGTACGGGACAGGGAGAGTTCACCCCTCCACTTT.

CDR3 sequence reads: CASSASLLGNQPQHF. The CDR3 DNA sequence: TGCGCCAGCAGTGCCAGTCTGTTAGGCAATCAGCCCCAGCATTTT. J is TRBJ1-5 and V is TRBV4-3; D not certain. From germline, CDR1 is LGHNA and CDR2 YSLEER. V gave up 6 bases and J gave up 2 bases, with 14 bases separating them. The CDR3 covers 15 residues.

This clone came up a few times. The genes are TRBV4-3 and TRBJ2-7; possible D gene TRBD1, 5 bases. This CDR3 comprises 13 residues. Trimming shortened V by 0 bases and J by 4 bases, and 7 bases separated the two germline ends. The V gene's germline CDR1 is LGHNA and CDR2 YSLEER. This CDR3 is CASSQDAGYEQYF. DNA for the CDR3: TGCGCCAGCAGCCAAGATGCAGGGTACGAGCAGTACTTC.

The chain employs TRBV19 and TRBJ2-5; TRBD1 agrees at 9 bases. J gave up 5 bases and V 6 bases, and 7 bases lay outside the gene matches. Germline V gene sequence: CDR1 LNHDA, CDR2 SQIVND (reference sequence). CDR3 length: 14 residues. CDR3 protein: CASRTGGAPETQYF. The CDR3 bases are TGTGCCAGTAGAACAGGGGGCGCCCCGGAGACCCAGTACTTC. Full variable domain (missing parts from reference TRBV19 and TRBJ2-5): DGGITQSPKYLFRKEGQNVTLSCEQNLNHDAMYWYRQDPGQGLRLIYYSQIVNDFQKGDIAEGYSVSREKKESFPLTVTSAQKNPTAFYLCASRTGGAPETQYFGPGTRLLVL.

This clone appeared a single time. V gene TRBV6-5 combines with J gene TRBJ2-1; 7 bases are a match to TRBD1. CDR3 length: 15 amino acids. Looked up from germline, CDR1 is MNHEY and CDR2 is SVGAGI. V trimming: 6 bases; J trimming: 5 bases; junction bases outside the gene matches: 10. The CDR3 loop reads CASRPTGAPDNEQFF. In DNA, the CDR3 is TGTGCCAGCAGACCTACAGGGGCCCCCGACAATGAGCAGTTCTTC.

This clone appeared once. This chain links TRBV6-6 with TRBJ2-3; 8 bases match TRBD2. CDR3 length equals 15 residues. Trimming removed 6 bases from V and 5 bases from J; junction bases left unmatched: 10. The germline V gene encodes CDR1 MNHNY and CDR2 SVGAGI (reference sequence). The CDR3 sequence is CASRPPGGRGDTQYF. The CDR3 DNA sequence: TGTGCCAGCAGACCCCCGGGGGGGCGGGGAGATACGCAGTATTTT.